These 4 T cell receptor beta chains originate from one sample sequenced in a study of cytomegalovirus exposure and HLA in healthy donors. The PCR made use of 60 Vbeta and 13 Jbeta primers. Generated by immunoSEQ multiplex PCR, the TCRdb table keeps only in-frame clones and is missing some. The repertoire consists of over 150,000 clones, with around 80% occurring once and the leading ten covering 1% to 1.5%. Source material: PBMCs. Receptor source: a girl aged 2 to 9 in good health and CMV-seropositive.

The chain is built from TRBV10-2 and TRBJ1-1, with no clear D. This CDR3 is 13 amino acids long. Trimming shortened V by 6 bases and J by 1 base, and 9 bases separated the two germline ends. Germline loops: CDR1 WSHSY, CDR2 SAAADI. In nucleotides, the CDR3 is TGCGCCAGCAGCGTCGAGGAGAACACTGAAGCTTTCTTT. Protein product: CASSVEENTEAFF.

V and J are TRBV6-1 and TRBJ2-7; D may be TRBD1 (5 bases). CDR3 length: 14 residues. With 1 base removed from V and 5 bases from J, the gap between germline ends came to 12 bases. CDR1 MNHNS and CDR2 SASEGT come from the germline V gene. CDR3 region: CASSEDQGRNEQYF. In DNA form, the CDR3 reads TGTGCCAGCAGTGAAGATCAGGGTCGCAACGAGCAGTACTTC.

This clone was seen more than once but under ten times. The V gene is TRBV10-3, the J gene TRBJ1-1, with a tentative D call TRBD1 (6 bases). CDR3 length: 15 amino acids. Per germline, CDR1 ENHRY and CDR2 SYGVKD. With 6 bases removed from V and 5 bases from J, the gap between germline ends came to 19 bases. CDR3 region: CAIRAGTSSRTEAFF. In DNA form, the CDR3 reads TGTGCCATCAGAGCCGGGACAAGCTCCCGAACTGAAGCTTTCTTT.

CDR3 bases: TGTGCCAGCGCTCCCGAATACTTTTACGAGCAGTACTTC. Protein: CASAPEYFYEQYF. The rearrangement links TRBV25-1 to TRBJ2-7; D remains unclear. Germline CDR1 and CDR2: MGHDK and SYGVNS. This CDR3 is built from 13 residues. Trimming pared 8 bases from V and 4 bases from J, leaving 15 bases between.